The 22 T cell receptor beta chains reported below all come from one sample, sequenced in a study of blood T cell repertoires in COVID-19. This table comes from immunoSEQ multiplex PCR, and its TCRdb copy is limited to in-frame clones, with some not included. Of around 270,000 clones listed, about 88% are singletons. Source material: peripheral blood. The receptors originated from a woman aged 60-75 years with COVID-19, enrolled during active disease.

This chain connects TRBV5-1 to TRBJ2-1, with 8 nucleotides matching TRBD2. Looked up from germline, CDR1 is SGHRS and CDR2 is YFSETQ. J was trimmed by 5 bases and V by 3 bases; bases with no gene match: 13. CDR3 size: 17 residues. The DNA of the CDR3 is TGCGCCAGCAGCTATTCGGCAGGTATAGCGGGAAACAATGAGCAGTTCTTC. It translates to CASSYSAGIAGNNEQFF.

The chain carries TRBV6-5 and TRBJ2-1; TRBD1 matches 7 bases. Per germline, CDR1 MNHEY and CDR2 SVGAGI. V gave up 2 bases and J gave up 13 bases; unmatched junction bases: 8. CDR3 length: 13 residues. The CDR3 spells CASSYTRDSIQFF. DNA for the CDR3: TGTGCCAGCAGTTACACCCGGGACAGTATACAGTTCTTC.

The chain couples TRBV7-2 to TRBJ2-7; D possibly corresponds to TRBD2 (5 bases). The V and J ends lost 0 bases and 7 bases respectively, with 13 bases between them. Looked up from germline, CDR1 is SGHTA and CDR2 is FQGNSA. This CDR3 spans 14 amino acids. The CDR3 coding sequence is TGTGCCAGCAGCTTAGCTTTTTGGACGGGAGAGCAGTACTTC. It codes for CASSLAFWTGEQYF.

Concerning this clone itself: Distinct nucleotide sequences in the sample also encode this CDR3. The J gene is TRBJ2-1, the V gene TRBV15, with no clear D. Looked up from germline, CDR1 is LNHNV and CDR2 is YYDKDF (reference sequence). The CDR3 spans 15 residues. V was pared by 1 base and J by 0 bases, with 7 bases between. The DNA of the CDR3 is TGTGCCACCAGCAGAGGCGGCAGCTCCTACAATGAGCAGTTCTTC. This translates into CATSRGGSSYNEQFF. The full variable domain, in which reference TRBV15 and TRBJ2-1 provide the parts outside the CDR3, is DAMVIQNPRYQVTQFGKPVTLSCSQTLNHNVMYWYQQKSSQAPKLLFHYYDKDFNNEADTPDNFQSRRPNTSFCFLDIRSPGLGDTAMYLCATSRGGSSYNEQFFGPGTRLTVL.

This chain uses TRBV5-1 with TRBJ2-1; TRBD2 matches at 9 bases. J was trimmed by 9 bases and V by 0 bases; bases with no gene match: 7. CDR1 and CDR2 (germline): SGHRS, YFSETQ. CDR3 length equals 15 residues. This CDR3 reads CASSLGASGTGEQFF. For the CDR3, the DNA is TGCGCCAGCAGCTTGGGGGCTAGCGGGACGGGTGAGCAGTTCTTC.

The gene calls are TRBV6-2 or TRBV6-3 and TRBJ2-1, with 8 bases aligning to TRBD1. This CDR3 has 16 residues. Germline V gives CDR1 MNHEY, CDR2 SVGEGT. V lost 5 bases and J lost 3; bases outside the gene matches: 9. The CDR3 region is CASSPRDRPFYNEQFF. CDR3 nucleotides: TGTGCCAGCAGTCCCCGGGACAGGCCTTTCTACAATGAGCAGTTCTTC.

CDR3: CASSLAKGTGGTGELFF. The CDR3, as DNA: TGCGCCAGCAGCTTGGCCAAAGGGACAGGGGGCACCGGGGAGCTGTTTTTT. The chain recombines TRBV5-1 with TRBJ2-2, with 11 bases that match TRBD1. Germline loops: CDR1 SGHRS, CDR2 YFSETQ. Germline trimming cut 0 bases from V and 4 bases from J; bases unmatched to any gene: 5. The CDR3 has 17 amino acids. The full variable domain, in which reference TRBV5-1 and TRBJ2-2 provide the parts outside the CDR3, is KAGVTQTPRYLIKTRGQQVTLSCSPISGHRSVSWYQQTPGQGLQFLFEYFSETQRNKGNFPGRFSGRQFSNSRSEMNVSTLELGDSALYLCASSLAKGTGGTGELFFGEGSRLTVL.

The rearrangement links TRBV24-1 to TRBJ2-2; the match to TRBD2 covers 7 bases. V was pared by 0 bases and J by 0 bases, with 0 bases of the junction left unmatched. CDR1 is KGHDR, CDR2 SFDVKD, per germline. This CDR3 comprises 16 residues. The CDR3 DNA reads as TGTGCCACCAGTGATTTGGGGGGGGCGAACACCGGGGAGCTGTTTTTT. Translation gives CATSDLGGANTGELFF.

The rearrangement links TRBV12-5 to TRBJ1-2, with a possible D match to TRBD1 (6 bases). CDR3 length equals 13 residues. The germline CDR1 and CDR2 sequences are LGHNT and FRNRAP. V lost 0 bases and J lost 5, with 7 bases in between. The CDR3, as DNA: TGTGCTAGTGGTTTGGTAGGGGGTTATGGCTACACCTTC. Translation gives CASGLVGGYGYTF.

This clone appeared a single time. This chain uses TRBV7-8 with TRBJ1-5; possibly TRBD1 for D (6 bases). The length of the CDR3 is 15 residues. Trimming removed 0 bases from V and 8 bases from J, with 14 bases in between. Germline CDR1 and CDR2: SGHVS and FQNEAQ. In nucleotides, the CDR3 is TGTGCCAGCAGCTTAGCGAGGCAGGGGATTAAGCCCCAGCATTTT. Its protein product is CASSLARQGIKPQHF.

CDR3 DNA sequence: TGTGCCAGCAGATCCTCTGGAGGCAGTGAAGCTTTCTTT. As protein: CASRSSGGSEAFF. The chain carries TRBV28 and TRBJ1-1; D not certain. This CDR3 has 13 residues. Germline loops: CDR1 MDHEN, CDR2 SYDVKM. Between the trimmed V and J ends, which lost 6 bases and 7 bases, there was a span of 15 bases.

The table lists this clone with a few counts. As DNA, the CDR3 is TGCGCCAGCAGCTTGGGAGGTGGCGGGAGGTCGGGGGATGAGCAGTTCTTC. Translation: CASSLGGGGRSGDEQFF. The V gene is TRBV5-1, the J gene TRBJ2-1; 8 bases line up with TRBD2. Unmatched junction bases numbered 13, after V lost 0 bases and J lost 8 bases. The CDR3 extends over 17 amino acids. CDR1 and CDR2 (germline): SGHRS, YFSETQ.

The chain is built from TRBV24-1 and TRBJ1-5, with 9 positions matching TRBD1. The trim removed 4 bases at V and 2 bases at J, leaving 11 bases unmatched. The V gene's germline CDR1 is KGHDR and CDR2 SFDVKD. The CDR3 sequence is 18 residues long. In nucleotides, the CDR3 is TGTGCCACCAGTGACCCCGGGACAGGGAAGGGCGGCAATCAGCCCCAGCATTTT. Amino acid sequence: CATSDPGTGKGGNQPQHF.

The genes are TRBV4-3 and TRBJ2-7; D not certain. This CDR3 is 16 amino acids long. Germline lookup yields CDR1 LGHNA and CDR2 YSLEER. V lost 1 base to trimming and J lost 4 bases, with 17 bases between them. CDR3 loop: CASSQGTSPVGYEQYF. As DNA, the CDR3 is TGCGCCAGCAGCCAAGGTACCTCACCGGTTGGTTACGAGCAGTACTTC.

The V call is TRBV19, the J call TRBJ1-2; no definite D call. This CDR3 comprises 13 residues. The V gene's germline CDR1 is LNHDA and CDR2 SQIVND (reference sequence). V lost 7 bases to trimming and J lost 2 bases, with 11 bases between them. The CDR3 here is CASTRHRNYGYTF. CDR3 DNA: TGTGCCAGTACTCGACACCGAAACTATGGCTACACCTTC.

The table lists this clone with a count of one. The chain is built from TRBV28 and TRBJ2-1; 8 bases map to TRBD2. V gave up 5 bases and J gave up 4 bases; unmatched junction bases: 13. Germline-derived CDR1 and CDR2 are MDHEN and SYDVKM. This CDR3 is 17 amino acids long. In DNA, the CDR3 is TGTGCCAGCAGTCACGCGGGAGGATCGAGCAGGTACAATGAGCAGTTCTTC. Protein product: CASSHAGGSSRYNEQFF.

The chain links TRBV6-1 to TRBJ1-5; D not resolved. Germline V gene sequence: CDR1 MNHNS, CDR2 SASEGT. The CDR3 length is 13 residues. Trimming removed 3 bases from V and 7 bases from J, with 10 bases in between. The CDR3 region has the DNA TGTGCCAGCAGTGACAGGACGGGGCAGCCCCAGCATTTT. Its translation is CASSDRTGQPQHF.

The rearrangement joins TRBV9 to TRBJ2-3; 7 bases line up with TRBD2. The CDR3 has 13 amino acids. With 4 bases clipped from V and 4 bases from J, the junction kept 3 bases outside the gene matches. Germline CDR1 is SGDLS and CDR2 is YYNGEE. CDR3 coding DNA: TGTGCCAGCAGCTCAGCGGGGCCAGATACGCAGTATTTT. The encoded protein is CASSSAGPDTQYF.

The chain carries TRBV6-2 or TRBV6-3 and TRBJ1-1; D call uncertain. The CDR3 length is 11 residues. Germline CDR1 and CDR2: MNHEY and SVGEGT. Trimming cost V 5 bases and J 3 bases, with 4 bases left between them. Here the CDR3 DNA reads TGTGCCAGCAGTCGCGACACTGAAGCTTTCTTT. This sequence encodes CASSRDTEAFF.

The chain has TRBV20-1 and TRBJ2-3; unclear D gene. Trimming cost V 3 bases and J 0 bases, with 10 bases left between them. CDR1 DFQATT and CDR2 SNEGSKA come from the germline V gene (reference sequence). The CDR3 extends over 14 amino acids. DNA of the CDR3: TGCAGTGCTAGTGGTGCGCGTAGCACAGATACGCAGTATTTT. Its protein is CSASGARSTDTQYF.

The genes are TRBV28 and TRBJ2-7; D call uncertain. This CDR3 region has 13 residues. Germline V gene sequence: CDR1 MDHEN, CDR2 SYDVKM. V was shortened by 3 bases and J by 7 bases, with 13 bases between the two germline ends. CDR3: CASSFPLSREQYF. In DNA, the CDR3 is TGTGCCAGCAGTTTCCCCCTAAGTCGGGAGCAGTACTTC.

This chain joins TRBV19 and TRBJ2-2; 10 nucleotides agree with TRBD1. The CDR3 runs to 15 residues. Germline assignment: CDR1 LNHDA and CDR2 SQIVND (reference sequence). Unmatched junction bases numbered 4, after V lost 6 bases and J lost 3 bases. In DNA form, the CDR3 reads TGTGCCAGTAGAAGACAGGGGGCGGACACCGGGGAGCTGTTTTTT. Translating gives CASRRQGADTGELFF.